What follows are 31 T cell receptor beta chains derived from one specimen sequenced in a study of T cells in Graves' hyperthyroidism and ophthalmopathy. Amplified TCR beta CDR3 regions came from RNA transcripts. RT-PCR in the first round (using the HTBI primer set) targeted the TCR CDR3. TCRdb reanalysed the multiplex PCR reads using MiXCR and keeps one entry per CDR3 protein. Of a few hundred thousand distinct CDR3 sequences listed, about a sixth are singletons. The sample was blood. The receptors originated from a woman aged 45-59 years with Graves' hyperthyroidism.

In this sample, this clonotype turned up a few times. The chain is built from TRBV11-2 and TRBJ2-2; 11 bases are shared with TRBD1. There are 15 residues in the CDR3. In germline, CDR1 is SGHAT, CDR2 FQNNGV. V shed 5 bases and J 5 bases; nucleotides not matched to a gene: 4. The CDR3 nucleotides read TGTGCCAGCAGCCGGACAGGGGGCGAGACCGGGGAGCTGTTTTTT. It specifies CASSRTGGETGELFF.

At least ten counts were recorded for this clonotype. This sequence joins TRBV29-1 and TRBJ2-5; 12 nucleotides align to TRBD1. J was trimmed by 4 bases and V by 3 bases; bases with no gene match: 3. The germline gives CDR1 SQVTM, CDR2 ANQGSEA. The CDR3 covers 14 residues. The CDR3 spells CSVDWGQGAETQYF. The CDR3 region has the DNA TGCAGCGTTGACTGGGGACAGGGGGCAGAGACCCAGTACTTC. Looking up the rest from reference TRBV29-1 and TRBJ2-5 gives the full variable domain: SAVISQKPSRDICQRGTSLTIQCQVDSQVTMMFWYRQQPGQSLTLIATANQGSEATYESGFVIDKFPISRPNLTFSTLTVSNMSPEDSSIYLCSVDWGQGAETQYFGPGTRLLVL.

This clonotype was seen ten or more times. The genes are TRBV7-2 and TRBJ2-1; possible D gene TRBD2, 6 bases. The germline V and J ends were trimmed by 0 bases and 4 bases, with 10 bases remaining between them. This CDR3 has 15 amino acids. The germline gives CDR1 SGHTA, CDR2 FQGNSA. CDR3 amino acids: CASSLAGGLYNEQFF. CDR3 DNA sequence: TGTGCCAGCAGCTTAGCCGGAGGGTTATACAATGAGCAGTTCTTC.

Many counts were recorded for this clonotype. The CDR3, as DNA: TGTGCCAGCAGTGAAGTGTCTAGCGGGAGTAATGAGCAGTTCTTC. It codes for CASSEVSSGSNEQFF. The rearrangement links TRBV2 to TRBJ2-1; 10 positions match TRBD2. The V segment lost 1 base and the J segment 7 bases; nucleotides outside the gene matches: 4. CDR3 length: 15 residues. Germline CDR1 reads SNHLY; CDR2 reads FYNNEI.

This clonotype was counted a single time. The J gene is TRBJ2-5, the V gene TRBV11-2, with 7 bases identical to TRBD1. The V gene's germline CDR1 is SGHAT and CDR2 FQNNGV. The V and J ends lost 5 bases and 5 bases, in that order; junction bases with no gene match: 2. This CDR3 is built from 12 residues. CDR3 in DNA: TGTGCCAGCAGCCGGGACAGTGAGACCCAGTACTTC. This encodes CASSRDSETQYF.

This clonotype was found many times. The V gene is TRBV27, the J gene TRBJ2-2; either TRBD1 or TRBD2 may supply D (5 bases each). Germline CDR1 is MNHEY and CDR2 is SMNVEV (reference sequence). The V end lost 5 bases, the J end lost 4 bases, and 14 bases lay between the germline ends. This CDR3 is built from 15 residues. DNA of the CDR3: TGTGCCAGCAGTCCTACAGGAACTAGCACCGGGGAGCTGTTTTTT. This encodes CASSPTGTSTGELFF.

Here the CDR3 reads CAISGTGPGDYEQYF. The CDR3 nucleotides read TGTGCCATCAGCGGGACAGGCCCAGGGGACTACGAGCAGTACTTC. The V call is TRBV10-3, the J call TRBJ2-7; 8 nucleotides align to TRBD1. V shed 6 bases, J shed 3 bases, and the junction held 10 bases outside the gene matches. The germline gives CDR1 ENHRY, CDR2 SYGVKD. This CDR3 has 15 residues.

The V gene is TRBV5-6, the J gene TRBJ1-1, with unresolved D. Germline V gene sequence: CDR1 SGHDT, CDR2 YYEEEE. Trimming left V 3 bases short and J 9 bases short, with 12 bases between. This CDR3 region has 12 residues. CDR3 sequence: CASSSGPEKAFF. The CDR3 DNA reads as TGTGCCAGCAGCTCTGGGCCGGAGAAAGCTTTCTTT.

A few counts support this clonotype. V usage is TRBV6-1 and J usage is TRBJ1-2; 7 bases match TRBD1. This CDR3 comprises 14 residues. Germline CDR1 reads MNHNS; CDR2 reads SASEGT. V lost 7 bases and J lost 8; bases outside the gene matches: 13. This CDR3 reads CASTYGEGADGYTF. The CDR3 DNA sequence: TGTGCCAGCACCTACGGGGAGGGGGCGGACGGCTACACCTTC.

This clonotype was detected many times. The chain carries TRBV28 and TRBJ2-5; the D call may be TRBD1 or TRBD2 (5 bases each). V was trimmed by 8 bases and J by 13 bases, leaving 17 bases between them. CDR3 length: 11 amino acids. The germline gives CDR1 MDHEN, CDR2 SYDVKM. CDR3: CASVTGTLLYF. CDR3 bases: TGTGCCAGCGTCACCGGGACCCTACTGTACTTC.

This clonotype was observed many times. V is TRBV27 and J is TRBJ2-7; D is unclear. V lost 3 bases to trimming and J lost 3 bases, with 12 bases between them. The CDR3 runs to 14 residues. Germline-derived CDR1 and CDR2 are MNHEY and SMNVEV (reference sequence). CDR3 residues: CASSLSIGRYEQYF. DNA for the CDR3: TGTGCCAGCAGTTTGTCGATAGGTCGCTACGAGCAGTACTTC.

This clonotype was counted only a few times. CDR3 residues: CASSLGSLAGVSNEQFF. CDR3 in DNA: TGCGCCAGCAGCTTGGGGTCTCTAGCGGGAGTCAGCAATGAGCAGTTCTTC. The genes are TRBV5-1 and TRBJ2-1; TRBD2 aligns across 10 bases. CDR1 SGHRS and CDR2 YFSETQ come from the germline V gene. This CDR3 spans 17 amino acids. V gave up 0 bases and J gave up 6 bases; unmatched junction bases: 9.

This clonotype was found many times. This chain uses TRBV12-3 or TRBV12-4 with TRBJ2-3; no clear D. CDR3 length: 13 residues. Trimming took off 4 bases at V and 4 bases at J, with 9 bases between the two ends. CDR3 sequence: CASSSKGSDTQYF. CDR3 DNA sequence: TGTGCCAGCAGTTCGAAAGGCTCAGATACGCAGTATTTT.

This clonotype was found many times. The chain is built from TRBV7-8 and TRBJ2-7; D perhaps matches TRBD1 (5 bases). Germline CDR1 and CDR2: SGHVS and FQNEAQ. The ends were cut back, 9 bases at V and 4 bases at J, with 13 bases in the middle. The length of the CDR3 is 12 residues. CDR3 residues: CASTIPGYEQYF. CDR3 DNA: TGTGCCAGTACCATACCAGGGTACGAGCAGTACTTC.

The chain uses TRBV29-1 and TRBJ2-1; the D gene is possibly TRBD1 (5 bases). The CDR3 consists of 15 residues. Germline V gene data show CDR1 as SQVTM and CDR2 as ANQGSEA. V lost 0 bases, J lost 4 bases, and 13 bases lay in between. CDR3 region: CSVEDRRAAYNEQFF. CDR3 in DNA: TGCAGCGTTGAAGATCGCAGGGCAGCTTACAATGAGCAGTTCTTC.

This clonotype was counted ten times or more. The chain is built from TRBV20-1 and TRBJ1-5, with a possible D match to TRBD1 (6 bases). The CDR3 has 14 amino acids. Germline V gene sequence: CDR1 DFQATT, CDR2 SNEGSKA (reference sequence). The CDR3 region has the DNA TGCAGCGCAGAGGGGGGCCCCTCGAGTCAGCCCCAGCATTTT. Protein sequence: CSAEGGPSSQPQHF.

This clonotype was seen a handful of times. V and J are TRBV7-9 and TRBJ1-6; D gene uncertain. Per germline, CDR1 SEHNR and CDR2 FQNEAQ (reference sequence). The CDR3 has 15 amino acids. V lost 0 bases and J 9 bases, leaving 12 bases between the germline ends. CDR3 loop: CASSLAEFLGSPLHF. CDR3 sequence (DNA): TGTGCCAGCAGCTTAGCTGAGTTCTTGGGTTCACCCCTCCACTTT.

Ten or more counts support this clonotype. The rearrangement links TRBV7-9 to TRBJ2-7; 9 positions match TRBD2. After removal of 0 bases from V and 7 bases from J, the junction contained 16 bases not matched to a gene. CDR3 length equals 18 residues. Germline CDR1 and CDR2: SEHNR and FQNEAQ (reference sequence). The chain's CDR3 is CASSLAPSSEREEREQYF. DNA of the CDR3: TGTGCCAGCAGCTTAGCCCCCTCGTCAGAGCGGGAGGAACGGGAGCAGTACTTC.

This chain connects TRBV27 to TRBJ1-2; D ambiguous. This CDR3 is 12 amino acids long. The ends were cut back, 10 bases at V and 4 bases at J, with 13 bases in the middle. The germline V gene encodes CDR1 MNHEY and CDR2 SMNVEV (reference sequence). CDR3 protein: CATRKVGYGYTF. The CDR3 DNA follows: TGTGCCACCAGGAAAGTGGGCTATGGCTACACCTTC.

This clonotype was picked up many times. The J gene is TRBJ1-2, the V gene TRBV30, with D unresolved. The CDR3 totals 16 residues. CDR1 is GTSNPN and CDR2 is SVGIG in the germline V gene (reference sequence). Trimming removed 4 bases from V and 5 bases from J, with 23 bases in between. DNA of the CDR3: TGTGCCTGGACCCCACGAGGTTTCGTACCCCATTATGGCTACACCTTC. Translating gives CAWTPRGFVPHYGYTF.

This clonotype was counted between two and nine times. V gene TRBV3-1 combines with J gene TRBJ2-1; TRBD2 agrees at 12 bases. The germline V gene has CDR1 LGHDT and CDR2 YNNKEL (reference sequence). After removal of 1 base from V and 7 bases from J, the junction contained 8 bases not matched to a gene. This CDR3 contains 17 residues. For the CDR3, the DNA is TGTGCCAGCAGCCAAGGACTAGCGGGGGCCCCGGGGAATGAGCAGTTCTTC. This sequence encodes CASSQGLAGAPGNEQFF.

V and J are TRBV7-9 and TRBJ1-6; TRBD1 aligns across 8 bases. The CDR3 totals 14 residues. With 9 bases clipped from V and 9 bases from J, the junction kept 10 bases outside the gene matches. Germline loops: CDR1 SEHNR, CDR2 FQNEAQ (reference sequence). As DNA, the CDR3 is TGTGCCAGTTCAGGGGACAGGTCGACTTCACCCCTCCACTTT. Translation: CASSGDRSTSPLHF.

This clonotype was detected only once. V usage is TRBV7-9 and J usage is TRBJ2-7; 10 bases fit TRBD1. CDR1 is SEHNR, CDR2 FQNEAQ, per germline (reference sequence). The junction had 4 bases not matched to a gene; V was cut back by 4 bases and J by 7 bases. There are 13 residues in the CDR3. The CDR3 region has the DNA TGTGCCAGCAGCTCCGGACAGGGGGGGGAGCAGTACTTC. This translates into CASSSGQGGEQYF.

The chain links TRBV7-9 to TRBJ1-1; D uncertain. Germline V gene data show CDR1 as SEHNR and CDR2 as FQNEAQ (reference sequence). V was pared by 2 bases and J by 10 bases, with 14 bases between. The CDR3 runs to 13 residues. In DNA form, the CDR3 reads TGTGCCAGCAGCTTAATTTCTAACAGTGGAGCTTTCTTT. Protein product: CASSLISNSGAFF. Combining the CDR3 with reference TRBV7-9 and TRBJ1-1 gives the whole variable domain DTGVSQNPRHKITKRGQNVTFRCDPISEHNRLYWYRQTLGQGPEFLTYFQNEAQLEKSRLLSDRFSAERPKGSFSTLEIQRTEQGDSAMYLCASSLISNSGAFFGQGTRLTVV.

This clonotype was counted between two and nine times. The chain uses TRBV6-1 and TRBJ2-1; 7 bases agree with TRBD2. Germline loops: CDR1 MNHNS, CDR2 SASEGT. With V trimmed by 5 bases and J by 6 bases, 10 bases remained unmatched. This CDR3 contains 15 residues. Here the CDR3 reads CASSSTPTSPNEQFF. CDR3 DNA: TGTGCCAGCAGTTCTACCCCGACTAGCCCCAATGAGCAGTTCTTC.

Comment on this clonotype: A much larger clone differs from this one at a single base, so this may be a read error. The chain combines TRBV15 with TRBJ1-1; TRBD1 agrees at 7 bases. This CDR3 contains 15 residues. Germline V CDR1 and CDR2: LNHNV, YYDKDF (reference sequence). V shed 7 bases and J 1 base; nucleotides not matched to a gene: 9. DNA for the CDR3: TGTGCCACCAACACAAACAGGGGAGGGAACACTGAAGCTTTCTTT. Its translation: CATNTNRGGNTEAFF. Looking up the rest from reference TRBV15 and TRBJ1-1 gives the full variable domain: DAMVIQNPRYQVTQFGKPVTLSCSQTLNHNVMYWYQQKSSQAPKLLFHYYDKDFNNEADTPDNFQSRRPNTSFCFLDIRSPGLGDTAMYLCATNTNRGGNTEAFFGQGTRLTVV.

As for this clonotype: This may stem from a read error, because a much larger clone lies one nucleotide away. The rearrangement joins TRBV29-1 to TRBJ2-5, with D perhaps being TRBD1 or TRBD2 (6 bases each). V dropped 5 bases and J dropped 4 bases, with 20 bases sitting between them. Germline V lookup: CDR1 SQVTM, CDR2 ANQGSEA. CDR3 length equals 15 residues. The CDR3 sequence: CSVPPTGGIPETQYF. DNA of the CDR3: TGCAGCGTTCCCCCGACAGGAGGGATTCCAGAGACCCAGTACTTC.

The chain couples TRBV7-2 to TRBJ1-2; no clear D gene. Trimming left V 7 bases short and J 5 bases short, with 14 bases between. CDR1 SGHTA and CDR2 FQGNSA come from the germline V gene. The CDR3 extends over 13 amino acids. The CDR3 DNA sequence: TGTGCCAGCACCCGCCCGACTGGATATGGCTACACCTTC. This encodes CASTRPTGYGYTF.

At least ten counts were recorded for this clonotype. This chain joins TRBV12-3 or TRBV12-4 and TRBJ1-1; D call uncertain. V dropped 7 bases and J dropped 5 bases, with 17 bases sitting between them. The CDR3 runs 14 residues. CDR3 region: CASTLEHLRTEAFF. CDR3 DNA: TGTGCCAGCACCCTTGAGCACCTTCGGACTGAAGCTTTCTTT.

This chain connects TRBV5-1 to TRBJ1-3, with 7 bases identical to TRBD1. CDR1 SGHRS and CDR2 YFSETQ come from the germline V gene. This CDR3 comprises 16 residues. Unmatched junction bases numbered 11, after V lost 3 bases and J lost 5 bases. Written as DNA, the CDR3 is TGCGCCAGCAGCTCCGGAGGGGGCGTCGGCAGAAACACCATATATTTT. Its translation: CASSSGGGVGRNTIYF.

This CDR3 reads CASSLRPPGKYEQYF. DNA for the CDR3: TGTGCCAGCAGTTTACGTCCCCCCGGGAAGTACGAGCAGTACTTC. The V call is TRBV27, the J call TRBJ2-7; possibly TRBD2 for D (5 bases). The germline CDR1 and CDR2 sequences are MNHEY and SMNVEV (reference sequence). Trimming took off 2 bases at V and 4 bases at J, with 15 bases between the two ends. This CDR3 has 15 residues.